Listed below are T cell receptor beta chains from one sample, sequenced in a study of long-term antiretroviral therapy in people with HIV. Measured with immunoSEQ multiplex PCR; TCRdb has only the in-frame clones, and not every one. The sample yields over 20,000 clones, about four fifths seen once. The sequencing here drew on unsorted PBMCs, taken 0.4 years after starting antiretroviral therapy. All receptors derive from a man aged 50 to 59 with HIV. Each CDR3 is given with its conserved first and last residue. The D gene is left open where the match is weak. Rows may omit the clone size; those that give it use once, few, many or a size class.

j_call v_call d_call clone_size cdr3_nt cdr3_aa
TRBJ2-7 TRBV6-6 NA NA TGTGCCAGCAGTTGGACGGAGAGCTCCTACGAGCAGTACTTC CASSWTESSYEQYF
TRBJ1-5 TRBV30 TRBD1 NA TGTGCCTGGATATCACCGACAGGGGGGAAAATGAGCAATCAGCCCCAGCATTTT CAWISPTGGKMSNQPQHF
TRBJ1-2 TRBV29-1 TRBD1 NA TGCAGCGTTGTTGGGGAGGGGGCGGGCTATGGCTACACCTTC CSVVGEGAGYGYTF
TRBJ2-3 TRBV7-6 NA NA TGTGCCAGCAGCTTAGCGTCGACGGGGCTTAGCACAGATACGCAGTATTTT CASSLASTGLSTDTQYF
TRBJ2-2 TRBV15 NA NA TGTGCCACCAGCAGTGACCTAGTTAAGGGGACCGGGGAGCTGTTTTTT CATSSDLVKGTGELFF
TRBJ1-1 TRBV5-1 NA NA TGCGCCAGCAGCTTGGGACACCCGAACACTGAAGCTTTCTTT CASSLGHPNTEAFF
TRBJ2-5 TRBV30 NA NA TGTGCCTGGAGTGTTCAGAGGGGATTTCAAGAGACCCAGTACTTC CAWSVQRGFQETQYF
TRBJ1-5 TRBV9 NA NA TGTGCCAGCAGCGTAGAGGGGGGCAATCAGCCCCAGCATTTT CASSVEGGNQPQHF
TRBJ2-2 TRBV7-9 NA NA TGTGCCAGCAGCTTAGTGGCCGCCGGGGAGCTGTTTTTT CASSLVAAGELFF
TRBJ2-7 TRBV4-3 TRBD1 NA TGCGCCAGCAGCCAGAACAGGGGCCCCTACTACGAGCAGTACTTC CASSQNRGPYYEQYF
TRBJ1-1 TRBV11-2 NA NA TGTGCCAGCAGCCAAAGCCAAACCAACACTGAAGCTTTCTTT CASSQSQTNTEAFF
TRBJ2-5 TRBV6-6 NA NA TGTGCCAGCAACCCTAATCAAGAGACCCAGTACTTC CASNPNQETQYF
TRBJ2-3 TRBV5-4 NA NA TGTGCCAGCAGCTTGGCAGGGACAGATACGCAGTATTTT CASSLAGTDTQYF
TRBJ1-5 TRBV5-1 NA NA TGCGCCAGCAGCTTGGGGCAGATTAATCAGCCCCAGCATTTT CASSLGQINQPQHF
TRBJ2-6 TRBV10-3 NA NA TGTGCCATCAGCTCTGGGGCCAACGTCCTGACTTTC CAISSGANVLTF
TRBJ2-7 TRBV28 TRBD1 NA TGTGCCAGCAGTACGCGATCCGGGACAGCTGTATCCACCTACGAGCAGTACTTC CASSTRSGTAVSTYEQYF
TRBJ1-6 TRBV7-9 NA NA TGTGCCAGCAGCTTAGCGAGGGGAGTTAATTCACCCCTCCACTTT CASSLARGVNSPLHF
TRBJ1-2 TRBV13 NA NA TGTGCCAGCAGCCAACCGGGTGGCTACACCTTC CASSQPGGYTF
TRBJ1-1 TRBV11-2 NA NA TGTGCCAGCAACTTCATGTCCGGGACGGACACTGAAGCTTTCTTT CASNFMSGTDTEAFF
TRBJ1-2 TRBV11-2 NA once TGTGCCAGCAGCTTAGGTGAGAGTGCTGGCTACACCTTC CASSLGESAGYTF
TRBJ1-2 TRBV6-5 TRBD1 NA TGTGCCAGCAGTACACCTCAGACAGGGAACTATGGCTACACCTTC CASSTPQTGNYGYTF
TRBJ1-5 TRBV6-5 NA NA TGTGCGACAGGTCCCAATCAGCCCCAGCATTTT CATGPNQPQHF
TRBJ1-6 TRBV4-3 TRBD1 NA TGCGCCAGCAGCCACTCCAGGGGGAGCCTTAATTCACCCCTCCACTTT CASSHSRGSLNSPLHF
TRBJ1-5 TRBV27 NA NA TGTGCCAGCTCCGAATGGGGACGCAATCAGCCCCAGCATTTT CASSEWGRNQPQHF
TRBJ2-7 TRBV5-6 NA NA TGTGCCAGCAGCCGACCCGGACGCCAAACCTACGAGCAGTACTTC CASSRPGRQTYEQYF
TRBJ1-1 TRBV6-6 NA NA TGTGCCAGCAGATTGACAGAGAACACTGAAGCTTTCTTT CASRLTENTEAFF
TRBJ2-2 TRBV5-1 NA NA TGCGCCAGCAGCTTAGACGATATGAACACCGGGGAGCTGTTTTTT CASSLDDMNTGELFF
TRBJ2-7 TRBV15 NA NA TGTGCCACCCGGGTCGGGGGAATGGCCTACGAGCAGTACTTC CATRVGGMAYEQYF
TRBJ2-7 TRBV10-2 NA once TGCGCCAGCAGTGAGCAAGGGGCCTACGAGCAGTACTTC CASSEQGAYEQYF
TRBJ1-6 TRBV19 NA few TGTGCCAGTAGAGAGGGGAGCTCCTATAATTCACCCCTCCACTTT CASREGSSYNSPLHF
TRBJ1-1 TRBV7-2 TRBD1 NA TGTGCCAGCAGGCTCCAGGGGGGGGTGAACACTGAAGCTTTCTTT CASRLQGGVNTEAFF
TRBJ1-6 TRBV19 NA NA TGTGCCACCCGGACAGCCAGCTCCTATAATTCACCCCTCCACTTT CATRTASSYNSPLHF
TRBJ2-3 TRBV21-1 NA NA TGTGCCAGCAGCCTCAAACCGGGACTAGACCCGACGGATACGCAGTATTTT CASSLKPGLDPTDTQYF
TRBJ1-6 TRBV4-1 NA NA TGCGCCAGCAGCCAAGATCGGCCAGGGATCGATTCACCCCTCCACTTT CASSQDRPGIDSPLHF
TRBJ2-5 TRBV28 NA NA TGTGCCAGCAGTTTATCCCGATCCGGGGGCTCTCGGCGGGAGACCCAGTACTTC CASSLSRSGGSRRETQYF
TRBJ1-2 TRBV6-6 NA NA TGTGCCAGCAGTTACCTCGCGACCAACTATGGCTACACCTTC CASSYLATNYGYTF
TRBJ2-1 TRBV28 TRBD2 NA TGTGCCAGCAGTAGGCCAGCGGGGGGGCTAGATACCGATGAGCAGTTCTTC CASSRPAGGLDTDEQFF
TRBJ1-6 TRBV30 TRBD1 NA TGTGCCTGGAGTTCCGGGACAGGGGGTTTCTATAATTCACCCCTCCACTTT CAWSSGTGGFYNSPLHF
TRBJ2-5 TRBV28 NA once TGTGCCAGCAGTTTCCGTTTAGAGACCCAGTACTTC CASSFRLETQYF
TRBJ2-7 TRBV6-5 TRBD2 NA TGTGCCACGACTAGCGGGGGGGCCTCCGACGAGCAGTACTTC CATTSGGASDEQYF
TRBJ2-1 TRBV28 NA few TGTGCCAGCAATCCCCAGGGGCGGGGCTACAATGAGCAGTTCTTC CASNPQGRGYNEQFF
TRBJ2-2 TRBV6-5 NA NA TGTGCCAGCAGTTACGGCCAGGGTAGTCAAACCGGGGAGCTGTTTTTT CASSYGQGSQTGELFF
TRBJ2-7 TRBV5-6 TRBD1 once TGTGCCAGCAGCTTCCAGGACAGGGGCTACGAGCAGTACTTC CASSFQDRGYEQYF
TRBJ1-5 TRBV30 TRBD1 NA TGTGCCTGGAGTGTAGGGACAGGGAACCAGCCCCAGCATTTT CAWSVGTGNQPQHF
TRBJ1-1 TRBV20-1 NA NA TGCAGTGCGACCAATGTCGATGAAGCTTTCTTT CSATNVDEAFF
TRBJ2-7 TRBV5-1 NA NA TGCGCCAGCAGCTTGGGAATAACCTACGAGCAGTACTTC CASSLGITYEQYF
TRBJ2-5 TRBV27 NA NA TGTGCCAGCAGTTTATCGGGATCCGAGACCCAGTACTTC CASSLSGSETQYF
TRBJ2-7 TRBV7-9 TRBD1 NA TGTGCCAGCAGCGGCGACAGGGACAAAGGGTACGAGCAGTACTTC CASSGDRDKGYEQYF
TRBJ1-1 TRBV6-1 TRBD1 NA TGTGCCAGCAGTGGAGGACAGGCGAACACTGAAGCTTTCTTT CASSGGQANTEAFF
TRBJ1-2 TRBV5-4 NA once TGTGCCAGCAGCTTGCGTAGACAGACTTCGGCTGGCTACACCTTC CASSLRRQTSAGYTF
TRBJ2-7 TRBV27 NA NA TGTGCCAGTAAAATCAAGTGGGCCAACGAGCAGTACTTC CASKIKWANEQYF